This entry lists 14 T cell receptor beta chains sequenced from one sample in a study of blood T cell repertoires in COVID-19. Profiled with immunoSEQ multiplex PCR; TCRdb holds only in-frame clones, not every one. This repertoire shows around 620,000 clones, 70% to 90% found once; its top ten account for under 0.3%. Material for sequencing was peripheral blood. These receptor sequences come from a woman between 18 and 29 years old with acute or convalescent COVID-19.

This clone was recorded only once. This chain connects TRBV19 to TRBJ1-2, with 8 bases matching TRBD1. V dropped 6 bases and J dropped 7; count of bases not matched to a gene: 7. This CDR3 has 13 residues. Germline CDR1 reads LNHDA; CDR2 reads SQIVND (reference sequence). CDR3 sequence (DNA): TGTGCCAGTAGCACGACAGGGGCGGGTGGCTACACCTTC. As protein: CASSTTGAGGYTF.

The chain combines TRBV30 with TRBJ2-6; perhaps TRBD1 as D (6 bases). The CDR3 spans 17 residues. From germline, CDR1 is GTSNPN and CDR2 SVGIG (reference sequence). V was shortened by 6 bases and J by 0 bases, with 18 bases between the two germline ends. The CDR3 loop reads CACRQVILNSGANVLTF. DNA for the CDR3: TGTGCCTGTCGACAGGTGATCCTTAACTCTGGGGCCAACGTCCTGACTTTC.

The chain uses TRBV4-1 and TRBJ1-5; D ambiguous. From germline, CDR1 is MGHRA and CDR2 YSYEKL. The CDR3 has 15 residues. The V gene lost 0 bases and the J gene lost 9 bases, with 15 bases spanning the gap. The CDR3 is CASSQELYPLVPQHF. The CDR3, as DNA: TGCGCCAGCAGCCAAGAGCTCTACCCCCTCGTGCCCCAGCATTTT.

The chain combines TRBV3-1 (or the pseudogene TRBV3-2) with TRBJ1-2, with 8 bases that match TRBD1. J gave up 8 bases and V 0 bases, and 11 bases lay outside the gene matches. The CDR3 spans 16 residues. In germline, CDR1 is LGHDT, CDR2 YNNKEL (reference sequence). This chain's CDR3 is CASSQDTLQGALGYTF. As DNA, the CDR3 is TGTGCCAGCAGCCAAGACACCCTCCAGGGGGCGCTCGGCTACACCTTC.

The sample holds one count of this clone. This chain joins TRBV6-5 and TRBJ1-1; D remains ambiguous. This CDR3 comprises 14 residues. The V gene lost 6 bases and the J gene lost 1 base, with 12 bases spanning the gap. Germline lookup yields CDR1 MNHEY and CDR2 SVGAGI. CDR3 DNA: TGTGCCAGCAGAACGAGAGCGGGGAACACTGAAGCTTTCTTT. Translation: CASRTRAGNTEAFF.

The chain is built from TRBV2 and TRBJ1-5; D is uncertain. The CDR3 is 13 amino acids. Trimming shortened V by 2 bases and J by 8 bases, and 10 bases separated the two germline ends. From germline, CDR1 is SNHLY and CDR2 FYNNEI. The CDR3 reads CASSEPRVEPQHF. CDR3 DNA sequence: TGTGCCAGCAGTGAACCGAGGGTGGAGCCCCAGCATTTT.

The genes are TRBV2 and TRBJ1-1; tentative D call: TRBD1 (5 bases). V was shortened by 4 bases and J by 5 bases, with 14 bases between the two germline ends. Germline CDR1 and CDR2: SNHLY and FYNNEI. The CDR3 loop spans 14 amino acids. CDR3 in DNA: TGTGCCAGCAGTGTAAAGACAGAAATAACTGAAGCTTTCTTT. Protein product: CASSVKTEITEAFF.

CDR3 nucleotide sequence: TGCGCCAGCAGCCCCTCACGGCAGGGCAATCAGCCCCAGCATTTT. Translating it yields CASSPSRQGNQPQHF. This chain connects TRBV4-3 to TRBJ1-5, with no clear D. V was shortened by 4 bases and J by 2 bases, with 12 bases between the two germline ends. The germline CDR1 and CDR2 sequences are LGHNA and YSLEER. The CDR3 extends over 15 amino acids.

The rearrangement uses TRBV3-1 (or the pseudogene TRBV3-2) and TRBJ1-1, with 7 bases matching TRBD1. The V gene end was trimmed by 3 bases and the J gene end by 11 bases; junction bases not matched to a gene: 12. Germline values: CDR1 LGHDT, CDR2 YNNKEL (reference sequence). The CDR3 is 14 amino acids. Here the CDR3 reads CASSHSTGSVQAFF. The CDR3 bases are TGTGCCAGCAGCCACTCGACAGGGAGTGTGCAGGCTTTCTTT.

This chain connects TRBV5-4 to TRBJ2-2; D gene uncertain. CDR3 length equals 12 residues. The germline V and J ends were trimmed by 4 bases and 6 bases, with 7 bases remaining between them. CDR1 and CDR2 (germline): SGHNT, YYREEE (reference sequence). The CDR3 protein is CASSADAGELFF. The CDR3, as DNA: TGTGCCAGCAGCGCGGATGCCGGGGAGCTGTTTTTT.

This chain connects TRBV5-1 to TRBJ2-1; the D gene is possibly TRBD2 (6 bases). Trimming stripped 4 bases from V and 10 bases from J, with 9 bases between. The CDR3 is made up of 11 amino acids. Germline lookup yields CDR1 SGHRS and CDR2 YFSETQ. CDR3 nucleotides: TGCGCCAGCAGCGTGAGCGGGGAGCAGTTCTTC. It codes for CASSVSGEQFF.

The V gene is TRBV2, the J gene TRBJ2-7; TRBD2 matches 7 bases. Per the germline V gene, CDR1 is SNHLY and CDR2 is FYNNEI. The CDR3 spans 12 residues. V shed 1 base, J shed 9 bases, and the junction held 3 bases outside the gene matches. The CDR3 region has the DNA TGTGCCAGCAGTGAAGGGGGGGGTGTGCAGTACTTC. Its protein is CASSEGGGVQYF.

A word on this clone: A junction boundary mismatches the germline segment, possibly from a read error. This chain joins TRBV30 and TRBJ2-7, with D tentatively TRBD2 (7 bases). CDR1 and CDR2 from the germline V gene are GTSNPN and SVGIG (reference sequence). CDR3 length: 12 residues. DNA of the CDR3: TGTGCCTGGGTGCGGGAGAGGGGGGCGGTTAACTTC. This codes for CAWVRERGAVNF. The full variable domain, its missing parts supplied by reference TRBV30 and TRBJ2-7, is SQTIHQWPATLVQPVGSPLSLECTVEGTSNPNLYWYRQAAGRGLQLLFYSVGIGQISSEVPQNLSASRPQDRQFILSSKKLLLSDSGFYLCAWVRERGAVNFGPGTRLTVT.

The CDR3: CASSFGTGTGEVINEKLFF. The CDR3 DNA sequence: TGTGCCAGCAGTTTTGGGACCGGGACAGGGGAAGTGATCAATGAAAAACTGTTTTTT. V usage is TRBV28 and J usage is TRBJ1-4, with 10 bases matching TRBD1. Germline assignment: CDR1 MDHEN and CDR2 SYDVKM. The CDR3 has 19 amino acids. Trimming took 3 bases from V and 5 from J; bases not matched to a gene: 15.